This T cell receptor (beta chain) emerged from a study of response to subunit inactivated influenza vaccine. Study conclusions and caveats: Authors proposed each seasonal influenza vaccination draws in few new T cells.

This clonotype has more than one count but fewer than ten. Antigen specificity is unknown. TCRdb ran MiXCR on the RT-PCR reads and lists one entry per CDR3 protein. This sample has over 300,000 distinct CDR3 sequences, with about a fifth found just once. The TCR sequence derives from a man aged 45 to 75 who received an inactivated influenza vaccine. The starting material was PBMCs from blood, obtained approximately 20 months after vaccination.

Here the CDR3 reads CASSSIAATNNEQFF. Here the CDR3 DNA reads TGTGCCAGCAGTTCAATAGCGGCTACTAACAATGAGCAGTTCTTC. The rearrangement joins TRBV27 to TRBJ2-1; possibly TRBD2 for D (6 bases). From germline, CDR1 is MNHEY and CDR2 SMNVEV (reference sequence). Trimming took 4 bases from V and 5 from J, leaving 15 bases between them. This CDR3 contains 15 residues.